The T cell receptor beta chain under discussion was sequenced for a study of blood T cell repertoires in COVID-19. Looking at the study overall: Donors in the United States, Italy and Spain gave samples during acute or convalescent COVID-19. Sources were T cells, B-cell-depleted T cells, or PBMCs; the material itself was cDNA or gDNA.

V lost 0 bases, J lost 4 bases, and 4 bases lay in between. This CDR3 comprises 12 residues. Germline V gene lookup returns CDR1 WSHSY and CDR2 SAAADI. The method was immunoSEQ multiplex PCR; TCRdb's version includes in-frame clones alone and lacks a portion of them. Seen here are around 20,000 clones, 70% to 90% observed once, and the top ten hold roughly 6.4%. The sequencing input was peripheral blood. This clonotype was obtained from a human donor in a cohort sampled during active COVID-19. The rearrangement joins TRBV10-2 to TRBJ2-7; no reliable D call. This CDR3 reads CASSESLYEQYF. The CDR3 coding sequence is TGCGCCAGCAGTGAGTCGCTATACGAGCAGTACTTC.